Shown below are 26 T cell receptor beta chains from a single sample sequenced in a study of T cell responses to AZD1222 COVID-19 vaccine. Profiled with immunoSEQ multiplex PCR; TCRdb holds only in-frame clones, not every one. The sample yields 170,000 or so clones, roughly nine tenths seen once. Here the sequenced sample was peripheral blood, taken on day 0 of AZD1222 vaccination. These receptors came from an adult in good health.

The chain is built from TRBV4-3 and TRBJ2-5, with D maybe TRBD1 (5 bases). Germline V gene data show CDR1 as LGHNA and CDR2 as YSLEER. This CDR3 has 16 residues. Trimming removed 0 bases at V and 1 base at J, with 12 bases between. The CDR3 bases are TGCGCCAGCAGCCAAGAGTGGGGCGGCCCCCAAGAGACCCAGTACTTC. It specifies CASSQEWGGPQETQYF.

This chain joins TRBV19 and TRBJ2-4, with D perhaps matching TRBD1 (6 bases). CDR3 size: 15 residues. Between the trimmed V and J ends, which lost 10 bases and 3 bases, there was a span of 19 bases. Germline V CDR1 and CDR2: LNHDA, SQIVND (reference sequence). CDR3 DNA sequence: TGTGCCACAAGGCAGGGGTTGCTTGGCAAAAACATTCAGTACTTC. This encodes CATRQGLLGKNIQYF.

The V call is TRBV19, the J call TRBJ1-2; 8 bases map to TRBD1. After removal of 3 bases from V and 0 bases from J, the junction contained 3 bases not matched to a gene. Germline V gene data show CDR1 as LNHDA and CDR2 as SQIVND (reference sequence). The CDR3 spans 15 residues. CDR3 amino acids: CASSIDRGSNYGYTF. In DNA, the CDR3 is TGTGCCAGTAGTATCGACAGGGGTTCTAACTATGGCTACACCTTC. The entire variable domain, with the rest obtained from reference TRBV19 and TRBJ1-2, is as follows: DGGITQSPKYLFRKEGQNVTLSCEQNLNHDAMYWYRQDPGQGLRLIYYSQIVNDFQKGDIAEGYSVSREKKESFPLTVTSAQKNPTAFYLCASSIDRGSNYGYTFGSGTRLTVV.

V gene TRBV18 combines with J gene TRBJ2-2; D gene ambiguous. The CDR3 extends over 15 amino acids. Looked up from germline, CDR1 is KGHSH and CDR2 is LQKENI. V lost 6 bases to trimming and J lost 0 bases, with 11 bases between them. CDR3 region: CASSPTGANTGELFF. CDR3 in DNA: TGTGCCAGCTCTCCTACCGGAGCGAACACCGGGGAGCTGTTTTTT. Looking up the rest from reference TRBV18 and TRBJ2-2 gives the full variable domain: NAGVMQNPRHLVRRRGQEARLRCSPMKGHSHVYWYRQLPEEGLKFMVYLQKENIIDESGMPKERFSAEFPKEGPSILRIQQVVRGDSAAYFCASSPTGANTGELFFGEGSRLTVL.

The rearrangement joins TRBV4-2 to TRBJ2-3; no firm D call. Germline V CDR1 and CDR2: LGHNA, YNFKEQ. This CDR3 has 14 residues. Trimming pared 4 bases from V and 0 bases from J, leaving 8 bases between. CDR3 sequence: CASSPKGSTDTQYF. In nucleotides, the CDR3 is TGTGCCAGCAGCCCAAAGGGTAGCACAGATACGCAGTATTTT.

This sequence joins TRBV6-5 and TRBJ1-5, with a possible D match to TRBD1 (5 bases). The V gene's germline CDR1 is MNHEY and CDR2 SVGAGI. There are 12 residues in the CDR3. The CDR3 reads CASSGVNQPQHF. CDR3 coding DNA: TGTGCTTCATCGGGGGTAAATCAGCCCCAGCATTTT.

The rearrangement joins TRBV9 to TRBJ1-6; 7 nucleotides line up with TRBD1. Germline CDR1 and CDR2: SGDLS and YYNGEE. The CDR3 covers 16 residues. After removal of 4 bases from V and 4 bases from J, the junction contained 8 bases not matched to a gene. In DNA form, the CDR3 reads TGTGCCAGCAGCCCCCGTCAGGGGGAATATAATTCACCCCTCCACTTT. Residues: CASSPRQGEYNSPLHF. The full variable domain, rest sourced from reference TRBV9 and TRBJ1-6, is DSGVTQTPKHLITATGQRVTLRCSPRSGDLSVYWYQQSLDQGLQFLIQYYNGEERAKGNILERFSAQQFPDLHSELNLSSLELGDSALYFCASSPRQGEYNSPLHFGNGTRLTVT.

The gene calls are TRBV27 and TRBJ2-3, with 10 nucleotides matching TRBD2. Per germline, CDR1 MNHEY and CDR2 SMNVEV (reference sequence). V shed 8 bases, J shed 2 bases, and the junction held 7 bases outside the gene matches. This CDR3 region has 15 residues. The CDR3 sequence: CASAPSGGFTDTQYF. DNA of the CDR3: TGTGCCAGCGCGCCTAGCGGGGGTTTCACAGATACGCAGTATTTT.

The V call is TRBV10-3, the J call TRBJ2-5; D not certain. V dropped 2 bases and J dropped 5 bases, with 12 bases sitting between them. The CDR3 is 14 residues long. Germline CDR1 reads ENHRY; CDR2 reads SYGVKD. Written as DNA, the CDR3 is TGTGCCATCAGTGAGCCTAACTTTAGCGAGACCCAGTACTTC. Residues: CAISEPNFSETQYF.

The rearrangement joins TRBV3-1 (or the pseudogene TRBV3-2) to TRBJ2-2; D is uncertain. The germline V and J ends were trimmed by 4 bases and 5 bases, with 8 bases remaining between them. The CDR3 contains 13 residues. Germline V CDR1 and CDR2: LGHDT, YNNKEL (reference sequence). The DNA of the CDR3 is TGTGCCAGCAGCCGTATTGGGACCGGGGAGCTGTTTTTT. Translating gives CASSRIGTGELFF.

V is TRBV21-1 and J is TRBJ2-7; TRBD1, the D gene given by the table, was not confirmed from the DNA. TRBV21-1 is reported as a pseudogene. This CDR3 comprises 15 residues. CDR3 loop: CASSKGYRETYEQYF. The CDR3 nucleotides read TGTGCCAGCAGCAAAGGGTACAGGGAGACCTACGAGCAGTACTTC.

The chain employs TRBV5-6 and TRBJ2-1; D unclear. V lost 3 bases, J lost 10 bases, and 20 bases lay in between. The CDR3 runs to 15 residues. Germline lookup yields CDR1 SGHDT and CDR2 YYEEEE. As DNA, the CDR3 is TGTGCCAGCAGCTCCGCCGGCAGGCCCGAAATAGAGCAGTTCTTC. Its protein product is CASSSAGRPEIEQFF. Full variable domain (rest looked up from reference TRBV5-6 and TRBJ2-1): DAGVTQSPTHLIKTRGQQVTLRCSPKSGHDTVSWYQQALGQGPQFIFQYYEEEERQRGNFPDRFSGHQFPNYSSELNVNALLLGDSALYLCASSSAGRPEIEQFFGPGTRLTVL.

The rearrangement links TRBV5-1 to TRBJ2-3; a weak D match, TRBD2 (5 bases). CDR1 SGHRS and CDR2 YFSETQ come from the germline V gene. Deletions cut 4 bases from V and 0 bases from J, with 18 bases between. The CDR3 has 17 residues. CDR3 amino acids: CASSRSGNDLSTDTQYF. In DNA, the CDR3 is TGCGCCAGCAGCCGCTCCGGGAACGACCTTAGCACAGATACGCAGTATTTT.

CDR3 DNA: TGTGCCAGAAGCTTGGTGAGGGGATATAATTCACCCCTCCACTTT. Residues: CARSLVRGYNSPLHF. This rearrangement joins TRBV5-3 to TRBJ1-6; perhaps TRBD1 as D (5 bases). TRBV5-3 is an ORF, with its function uncertain. The CDR3 runs 15 residues. The ends were cut back, 0 bases at V and 4 bases at J, with 8 bases in the middle.

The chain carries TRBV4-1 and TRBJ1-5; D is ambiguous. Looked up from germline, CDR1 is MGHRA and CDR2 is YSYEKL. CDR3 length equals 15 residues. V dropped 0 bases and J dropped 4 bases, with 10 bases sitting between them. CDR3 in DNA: TGCGCCAGCAGCCAAGATGGGCAGCTGAATCAGCCCCAGCATTTT. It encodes CASSQDGQLNQPQHF.

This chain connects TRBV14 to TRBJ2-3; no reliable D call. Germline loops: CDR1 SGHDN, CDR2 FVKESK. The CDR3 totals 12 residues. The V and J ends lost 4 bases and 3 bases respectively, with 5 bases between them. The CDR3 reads CASSRITDTQYF. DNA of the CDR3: TGTGCCAGCAGCCGGATAACAGATACGCAGTATTTT.

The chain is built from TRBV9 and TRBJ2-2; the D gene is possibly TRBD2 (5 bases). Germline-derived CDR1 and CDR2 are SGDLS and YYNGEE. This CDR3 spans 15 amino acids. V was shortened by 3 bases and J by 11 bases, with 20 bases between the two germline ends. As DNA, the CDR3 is TGTGCCAGCAGCGCAGTCGGCGCGGGTACGACCGAGCTGTTTTTT. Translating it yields CASSAVGAGTTELFF.

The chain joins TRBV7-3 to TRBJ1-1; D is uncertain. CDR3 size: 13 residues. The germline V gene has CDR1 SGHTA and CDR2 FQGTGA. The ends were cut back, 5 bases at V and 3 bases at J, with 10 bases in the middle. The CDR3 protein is CASSRGGDTEAFF. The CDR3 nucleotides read TGTGCCAGCAGCCGAGGCGGGGACACTGAAGCTTTCTTT.

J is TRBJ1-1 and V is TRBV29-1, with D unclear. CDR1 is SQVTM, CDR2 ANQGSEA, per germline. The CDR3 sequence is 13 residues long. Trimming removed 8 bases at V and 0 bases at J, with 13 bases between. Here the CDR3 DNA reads TGCAGCTTGATTTGGGGAGTGAACACTGAAGCTTTCTTT. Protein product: CSLIWGVNTEAFF.

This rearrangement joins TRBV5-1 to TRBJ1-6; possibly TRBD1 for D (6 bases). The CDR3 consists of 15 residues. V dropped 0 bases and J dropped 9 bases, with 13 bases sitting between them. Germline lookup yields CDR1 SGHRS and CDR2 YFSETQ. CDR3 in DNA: TGCGCCAGCAGCTTGGACGGCAGGGGAGCTTCACCCCTCCACTTT. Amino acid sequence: CASSLDGRGASPLHF.

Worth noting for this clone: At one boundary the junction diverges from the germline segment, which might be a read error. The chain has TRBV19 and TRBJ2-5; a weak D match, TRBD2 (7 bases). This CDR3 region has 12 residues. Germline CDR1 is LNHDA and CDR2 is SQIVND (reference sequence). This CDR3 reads CASRGGRETQYF. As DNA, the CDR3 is TGTGCTAGTAGGGGGGGCCGGGAGACCCAGTACTTC.

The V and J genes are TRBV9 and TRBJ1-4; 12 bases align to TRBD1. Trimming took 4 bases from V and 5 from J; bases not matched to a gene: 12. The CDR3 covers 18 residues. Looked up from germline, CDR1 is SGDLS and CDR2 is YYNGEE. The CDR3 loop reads CASSPDRDRGRLNEKLFF. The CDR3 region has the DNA TGTGCCAGCAGCCCCGACCGGGACAGGGGGCGGTTAAATGAAAAACTGTTTTTT. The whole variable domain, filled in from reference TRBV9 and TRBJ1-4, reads DSGVTQTPKHLITATGQRVTLRCSPRSGDLSVYWYQQSLDQGLQFLIQYYNGEERAKGNILERFSAQQFPDLHSELNLSSLELGDSALYFCASSPDRDRGRLNEKLFFGSGTQLSVL.

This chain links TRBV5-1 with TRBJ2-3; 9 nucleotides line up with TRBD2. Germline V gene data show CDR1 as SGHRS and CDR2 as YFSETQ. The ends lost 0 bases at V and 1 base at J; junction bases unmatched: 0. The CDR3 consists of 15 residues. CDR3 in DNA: TGCGCCAGCAGCTTGGGACTAGCGGGCACAGATACGCAGTATTTT. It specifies CASSLGLAGTDTQYF.

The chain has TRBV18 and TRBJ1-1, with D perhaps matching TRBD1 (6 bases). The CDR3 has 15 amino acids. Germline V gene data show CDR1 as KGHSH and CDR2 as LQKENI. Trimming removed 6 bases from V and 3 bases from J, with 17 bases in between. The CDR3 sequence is CASSERGAGYTEAFF. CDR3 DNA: TGTGCCAGCTCCGAAAGGGGGGCAGGGTACACTGAAGCTTTCTTT. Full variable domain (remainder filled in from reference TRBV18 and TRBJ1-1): NAGVMQNPRHLVRRRGQEARLRCSPMKGHSHVYWYRQLPEEGLKFMVYLQKENIIDESGMPKERFSAEFPKEGPSILRIQQVVRGDSAAYFCASSERGAGYTEAFFGQGTRLTVV.

CDR3 sequence: CASSGRTSGGISYEQYF. DNA for the CDR3: TGTGCCAGCAGCGGCCGGACTAGCGGGGGGATCTCCTACGAGCAGTACTTC. This sequence joins TRBV7-2 and TRBJ2-7; 14 nucleotides agree with TRBD2. CDR3 size: 17 residues. Losses at the gene ends were 5 bases for V and 0 bases for J; bases not matched to a gene: 6. Germline V gives CDR1 SGHTA, CDR2 FQGNSA.

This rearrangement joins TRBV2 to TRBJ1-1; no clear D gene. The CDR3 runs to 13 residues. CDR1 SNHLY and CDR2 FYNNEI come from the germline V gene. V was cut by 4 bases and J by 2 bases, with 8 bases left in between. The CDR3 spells CASSGQINTEAFF. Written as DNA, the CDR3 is TGTGCCAGCAGTGGCCAAATCAACACTGAAGCTTTCTTT.